This TCR beta chain was captured by sequencing in a study of blood T cell repertoires in COVID-19. Study background: Specimens from acute and convalescent COVID-19 originated in the United States, Italy and Spain.

This CDR3 has 16 residues. The germline V gene has CDR1 KGHSH and CDR2 LQKENI. V lost 6 bases and J lost 3; bases outside the gene matches: 9. TCRdb's copy holds only in-frame clones and misses some; the assay was immunoSEQ multiplex PCR. Here the sample spans about 170,000 clones, 88% being singletons. This TCR came from a man aged 50 or older who had recovered from COVID-19. The chain links TRBV18 to TRBJ1-4; 8 bases are shared with TRBD1. The specimen sequenced was peripheral blood. CDR3 residues: CASSQDQGAANEKLFF. In DNA form, the CDR3 reads TGTGCCAGCTCGCAAGACCAGGGGGCAGCTAATGAAAAACTGTTTTTT. Drawing the rest from reference TRBV18 and TRBJ1-4, the complete variable domain is NAGVMQNPRHLVRRRGQEARLRCSPMKGHSHVYWYRQLPEEGLKFMVYLQKENIIDESGMPKERFSAEFPKEGPSILRIQQVVRGDSAAYFCASSQDQGAANEKLFFGSGTQLSVL.